The rows below give T cell receptor beta chains drawn from one sample of a study of T-cell memory formation after mild COVID-19. TCRdb called the 5' RACE reads again in MiXCR, with one record for every CDR3 protein. The sample holds a few hundred thousand distinct CDR3 sequences, around 15% seen once. The sample was PBMCs or a T cell subset sorted from them (not recorded which). The receptors shown here come from a man in his late teens or twenties who had mild COVID-19 (a few samples of this study predate the infection). Cell type and time point are not known. Both conserved end residues are trimmed from each CDR3.

v_gene	j_gene	CDR3aa
TRBV5-6	TRBJ1-1	ASSWGLGGQNTEAF
TRBV14	TRBJ2-7	ASSPEGFSYEQY
TRBV20-1	TRBJ1-2	SAGGANYGYT
TRBV5-1	TRBJ2-7	ASSLAVLSYEQY
TRBV27	TRBJ2-3	ASTAVRGTDTQY
TRBV7-9	TRBJ1-1	ASSPVSRFIGTEAF
TRBV7-8	TRBJ1-1	ASSLTTANTEAF
TRBV25-1	TRBJ2-5	ASSELTEETQY
TRBV5-1	TRBJ2-5	ASSLTLQGETQY
TRBV29-1	TRBJ2-3	SVSGGGLRTDTQY
TRBV18	TRBJ2-5	ASSPPGLAGVGETQY
TRBV5-1	TRBJ2-5	ASSLGVPQGTQY
TRBV5-5	TRBJ1-1	ASSLSAPSRGTEAF
TRBV12-3/TRBV12-4	TRBJ1-1	ASRRDVTTEAF
TRBV6-2/TRBV6-3	TRBJ1-5	ASSYSSRQGSNQPQH
TRBV9	TRBJ2-3	ASSEWGFPDTQY
TRBV11-2	TRBJ1-3	ASSFGDRSPGGNTIY
TRBV29-1	TRBJ2-5	SVVPRVGSETQY
TRBV4-2	TRBJ2-1	ASSQVEGGDAYNEQF
TRBV7-2	TRBJ1-2	ASSSQGPNNYGYT
TRBV6-5	TRBJ1-2	ASSLGGSGYGYT
TRBV12-3/TRBV12-4	TRBJ2-1	ASGRPSSYNEQF
TRBV20-1	TRBJ2-7	SVEGGSYEQY
TRBV5-4	TRBJ2-5	ASSLNGGGETQY
TRBV6-5	TRBJ2-5	ASGSVVTQY
TRBV6-5	TRBJ2-7	ASQLGRPYEQY
TRBV11-2	TRBJ1-2	ASSLGGGQGYT
TRBV6-6	TRBJ2-3	ASRQGFITDTQY
TRBV6-5	TRBJ1-5	ASSFSGMGNQPQH
TRBV30	TRBJ2-3	AWRQNPGTGQY
TRBV20-1	TRBJ1-3	SASTGFSGNTIY
TRBV9	TRBJ1-1	ASNRGGLADTEAF